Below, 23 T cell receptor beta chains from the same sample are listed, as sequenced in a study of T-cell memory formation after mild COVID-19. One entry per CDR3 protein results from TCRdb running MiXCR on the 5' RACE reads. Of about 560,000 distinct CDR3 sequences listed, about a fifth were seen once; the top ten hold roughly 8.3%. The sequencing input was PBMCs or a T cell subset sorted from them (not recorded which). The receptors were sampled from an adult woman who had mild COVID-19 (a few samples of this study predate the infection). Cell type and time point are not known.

The CDR3 loop reads CASSLGDLRGEQYF. In DNA, the CDR3 is TGTGCCAGCAGCTTAGGCGACCTTCGCGGGGAGCAGTACTTC. The chain combines TRBV7-2 with TRBJ2-7, with D possibly matching TRBD2 (5 bases). The V gene lost 1 base and the J gene lost 7 bases, with 14 bases spanning the gap. Germline lookup yields CDR1 SGHTA and CDR2 FQGNSA. The CDR3 is 14 amino acids.

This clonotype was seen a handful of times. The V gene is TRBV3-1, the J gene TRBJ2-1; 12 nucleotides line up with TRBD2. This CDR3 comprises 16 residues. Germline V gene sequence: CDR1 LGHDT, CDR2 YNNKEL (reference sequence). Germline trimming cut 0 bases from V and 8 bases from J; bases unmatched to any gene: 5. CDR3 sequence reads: CASSQDAASGGDEQFF. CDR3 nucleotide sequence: TGTGCCAGCAGCCAAGATGCGGCTAGCGGGGGGGATGAGCAGTTCTTC.

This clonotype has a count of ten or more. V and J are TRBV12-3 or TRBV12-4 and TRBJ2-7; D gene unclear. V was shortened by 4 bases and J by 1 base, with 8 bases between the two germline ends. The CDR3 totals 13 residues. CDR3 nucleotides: TGTGCCAGCAGTTCACCCGCTTCCTACGAGCAGTACTTC. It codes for CASSSPASYEQYF.

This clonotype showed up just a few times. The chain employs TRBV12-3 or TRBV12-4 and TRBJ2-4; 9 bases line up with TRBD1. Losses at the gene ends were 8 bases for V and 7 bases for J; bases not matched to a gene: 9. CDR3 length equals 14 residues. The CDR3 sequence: CASGGTGLGNIQYF. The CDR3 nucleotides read TGTGCCAGCGGGGGGACAGGGCTAGGGAACATTCAGTACTTC.

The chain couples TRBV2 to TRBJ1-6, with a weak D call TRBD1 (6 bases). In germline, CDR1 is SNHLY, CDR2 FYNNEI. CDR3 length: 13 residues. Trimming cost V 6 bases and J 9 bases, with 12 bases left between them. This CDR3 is CASRVQGSSPLHF. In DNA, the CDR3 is TGTGCCAGCAGGGTTCAGGGGTCTTCACCCCTCCACTTT.

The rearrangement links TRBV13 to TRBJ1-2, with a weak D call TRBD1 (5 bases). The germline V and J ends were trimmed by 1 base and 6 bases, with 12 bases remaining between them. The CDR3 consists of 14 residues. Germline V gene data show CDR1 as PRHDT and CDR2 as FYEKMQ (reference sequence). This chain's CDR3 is CASSLAGGQDGYTF. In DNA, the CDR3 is TGTGCCAGCAGCTTAGCTGGGGGTCAGGATGGCTACACCTTC.

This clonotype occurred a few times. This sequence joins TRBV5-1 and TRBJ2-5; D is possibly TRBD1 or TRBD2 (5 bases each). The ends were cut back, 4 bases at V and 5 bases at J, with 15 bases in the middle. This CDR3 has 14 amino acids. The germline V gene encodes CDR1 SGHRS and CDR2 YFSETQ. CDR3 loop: CASSPGTETETQYF. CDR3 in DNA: TGCGCCAGCAGCCCCGGGACGGAGACGGAGACCCAGTACTTC.

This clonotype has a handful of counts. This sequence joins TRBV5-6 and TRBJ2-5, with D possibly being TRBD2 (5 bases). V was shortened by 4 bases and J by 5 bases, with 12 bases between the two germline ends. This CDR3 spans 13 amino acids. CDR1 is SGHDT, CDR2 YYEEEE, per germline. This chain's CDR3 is CASSPYGEETQYF. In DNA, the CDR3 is TGTGCCAGCAGCCCCTATGGGGAGGAGACCCAGTACTTC.

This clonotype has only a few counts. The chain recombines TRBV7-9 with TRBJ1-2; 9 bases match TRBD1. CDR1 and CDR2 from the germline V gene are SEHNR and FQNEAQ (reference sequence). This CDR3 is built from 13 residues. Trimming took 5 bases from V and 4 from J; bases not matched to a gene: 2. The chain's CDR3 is CASSTDRGYGYTF. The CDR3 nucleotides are TGTGCCAGCAGCACGGACAGGGGCTATGGCTACACCTTC.

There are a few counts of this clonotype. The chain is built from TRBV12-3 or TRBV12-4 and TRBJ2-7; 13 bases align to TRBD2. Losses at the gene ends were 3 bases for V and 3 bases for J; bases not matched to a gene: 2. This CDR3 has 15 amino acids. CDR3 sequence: CASSFTSGGDYEQYF. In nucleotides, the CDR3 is TGTGCCAGCAGTTTCACTAGCGGGGGGGACTACGAGCAGTACTTC.

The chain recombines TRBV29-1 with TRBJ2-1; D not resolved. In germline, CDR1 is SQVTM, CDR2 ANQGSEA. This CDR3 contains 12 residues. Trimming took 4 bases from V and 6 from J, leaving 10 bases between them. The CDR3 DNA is TGCAGCGTTGCGGGTCCCCTCAATGAGCAGTTCTTC. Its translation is CSVAGPLNEQFF.

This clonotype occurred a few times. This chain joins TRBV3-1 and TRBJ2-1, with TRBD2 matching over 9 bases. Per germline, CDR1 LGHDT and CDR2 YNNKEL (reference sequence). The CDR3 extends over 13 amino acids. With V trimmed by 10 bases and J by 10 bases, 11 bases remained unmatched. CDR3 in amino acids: CATRVAGEDEQFF. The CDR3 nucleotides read TGTGCCACCAGGGTAGCGGGGGAGGACGAGCAGTTCTTC.

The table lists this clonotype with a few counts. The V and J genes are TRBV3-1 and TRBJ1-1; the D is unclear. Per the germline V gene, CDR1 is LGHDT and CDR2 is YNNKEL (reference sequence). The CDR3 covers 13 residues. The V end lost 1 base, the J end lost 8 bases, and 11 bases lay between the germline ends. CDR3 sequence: CASSQGHRGEAFF. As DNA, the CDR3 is TGTGCCAGCAGCCAAGGACACCGTGGGGAAGCTTTCTTT.

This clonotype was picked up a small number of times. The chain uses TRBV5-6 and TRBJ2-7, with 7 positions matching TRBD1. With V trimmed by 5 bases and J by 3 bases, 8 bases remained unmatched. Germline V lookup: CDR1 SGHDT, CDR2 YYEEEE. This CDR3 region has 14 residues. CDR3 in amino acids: CASSYGTVIYEQYF. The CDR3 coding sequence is TGTGCCAGCAGTTACGGGACAGTAATCTACGAGCAGTACTTC.

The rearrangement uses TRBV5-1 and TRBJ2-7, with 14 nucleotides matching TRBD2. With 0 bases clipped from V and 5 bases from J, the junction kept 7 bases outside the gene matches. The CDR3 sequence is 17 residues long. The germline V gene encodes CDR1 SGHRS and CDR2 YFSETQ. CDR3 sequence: CASSLGLAGGPVNEQYF. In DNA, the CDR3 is TGCGCCAGCAGCTTGGGACTAGCGGGAGGGCCAGTCAACGAGCAGTACTTC.

The CDR3 bases are TGCGCCAGCCGCCGGACACCCTCCTACAATGAGCAGTTCTTC. Its translation is CASRRTPSYNEQFF. The chain has TRBV5-1 and TRBJ2-1; D might be TRBD1 (5 bases). Germline-derived CDR1 and CDR2 are SGHRS and YFSETQ. This CDR3 spans 14 amino acids. Trimming removed 7 bases at V and 0 bases at J, with 11 bases between.

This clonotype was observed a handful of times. For the CDR3, the DNA is TGTGCCAGCAGCTTAGTCCAGCGGGGGCGAGGCACCGGGGAGCTGTTTTTT. Residues: CASSLVQRGRGTGELFF. V is TRBV7-8 and J is TRBJ2-2, with 8 bases fitting TRBD2. In germline, CDR1 is SGHVS, CDR2 FQNEAQ. This CDR3 has 17 residues. After removal of 1 base from V and 4 bases from J, the junction contained 8 bases not matched to a gene.

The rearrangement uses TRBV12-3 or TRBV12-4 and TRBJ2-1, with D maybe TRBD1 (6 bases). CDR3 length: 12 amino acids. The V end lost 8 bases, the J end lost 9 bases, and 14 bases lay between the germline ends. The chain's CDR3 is CASYRVLSEQFF. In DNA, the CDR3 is TGTGCCAGCTACAGGGTACTGAGTGAGCAGTTCTTC.

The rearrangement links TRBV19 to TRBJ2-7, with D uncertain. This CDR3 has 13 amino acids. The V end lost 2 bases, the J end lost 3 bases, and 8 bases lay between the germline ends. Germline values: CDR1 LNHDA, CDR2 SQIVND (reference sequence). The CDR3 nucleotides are TGTGCCAGTAGTATATCCGCAGGCTACGAGCAGTACTTC. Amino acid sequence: CASSISAGYEQYF.

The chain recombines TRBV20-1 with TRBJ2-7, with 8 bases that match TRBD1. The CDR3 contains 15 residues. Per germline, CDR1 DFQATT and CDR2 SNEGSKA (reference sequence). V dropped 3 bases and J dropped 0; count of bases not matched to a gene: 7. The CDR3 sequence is CSARNRDRSSYEQYF. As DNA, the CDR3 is TGCAGTGCTAGGAATAGGGACAGGAGCTCCTACGAGCAGTACTTC.

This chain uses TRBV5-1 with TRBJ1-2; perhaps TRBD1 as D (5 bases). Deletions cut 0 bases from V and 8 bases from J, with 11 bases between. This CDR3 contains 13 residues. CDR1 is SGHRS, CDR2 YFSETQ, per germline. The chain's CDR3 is CASSLGHPGGYTF. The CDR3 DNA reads TGCGCCAGCAGCTTGGGACACCCAGGGGGCTACACCTTC.

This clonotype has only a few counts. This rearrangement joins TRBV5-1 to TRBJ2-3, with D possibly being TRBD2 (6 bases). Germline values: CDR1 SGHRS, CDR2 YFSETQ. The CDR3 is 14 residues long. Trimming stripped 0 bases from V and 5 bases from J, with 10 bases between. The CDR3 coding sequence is TGCGCCAGCAGCTTGGCCAGGGAGGAAGATACGCAGTATTTT. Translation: CASSLAREEDTQYF.

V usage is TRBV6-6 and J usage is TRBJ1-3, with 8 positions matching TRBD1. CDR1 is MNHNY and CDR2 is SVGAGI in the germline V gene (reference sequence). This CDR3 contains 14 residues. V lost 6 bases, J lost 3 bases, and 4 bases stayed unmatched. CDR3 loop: CASRGQVGGNTIYF. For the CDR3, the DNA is TGTGCCAGCAGGGGACAGGTCGGTGGAAACACCATATATTTT.